This T cell receptor beta chain was sequenced in a study of glioma-infiltrating T cells (dated by TCRdb to 2015 to 2016). In terms of the full investigation: Low-grade gliomas were represented by WHO grade II oligodendrogliomas or astrocytomas, and glioblastomas were represented by WHO grade IV tumors that were sampled at initial rather than recurrent diagnosis. Glioma patients received dexamethasone for six or fewer days before surgery. For blood libraries, the target was roughly 4- to 11-fold sequencing coverage of about 920,000 peripheral T cells. The study sequenced TCR alpha- and beta-chain repertoires from glioma tissue, from non-neoplastic brain tissue and from matched peripheral blood mononuclear cells. To measure divergence between tissue and blood T-cell populations, each tissue-infiltrating repertoire was compared with the peripheral blood repertoire of the same patient. Three low-grade glioma patients, under ten primary glioblastoma patients and three non-glioma patients contributing non-neoplastic brain tissue were included in the paired cohort. General findings and caveats noted by the study authors: In non-neoplastic patients, VJ-independent divergence between tissue and blood fell below expectation, whereas in all gliomas, and especially in low-grade gliomas, the divergence rose above expectation. A signature set of shared blood CDR3 motifs marked patients with low tissue-blood divergence and was depleted in highly divergent patients. The group comparisons were based on small numbers of patients: three non-neoplastic, three low-grade glioma and roughly eight glioblastoma patients. Very few CDR3 sequences were found to be shared between tissue and blood, and this scarcity was attributed to high CDR3 diversity and limited sampling.

The iRepertoire nested amplicon-rescue multiplex PCR (arm-PCR) platform was used to amplify TCR alpha and beta CDR3 regions from RNA. The input for one-step reverse transcription and amplification was roughly 85-400 ng of either tissue mRNA or PBMC total RNA. After bead purification, a secondary multiplex PCR added Illumina adapters, and libraries were gel-purified between 200 and 400 bp. Demultiplexing relied on internal 6-nucleotide barcodes carried by the libraries. Sequencing of the libraries was done on an Illumina MiSeq using 2x220 or 2x250 nucleotide paired-end reads. As for the original processing: Paired reads were merged using FLASH 1.2.11 and aligned with BWA-MEM to the GRCh37 human genome, and TRA and TRB reads were then extracted. An IMGT-derived reference of cassette sequences and CDR3 motifs, with pseudogenes included, was used for V and J assignment. Reads were translated in three frames, and productive CDR3s were defined as those with a C...FGXG motif and no stop codons. A clonotype was defined as a unique combination of a V-J cassette pair and a CDR3 amino acid sequence. Reads were filtered by Hamming distance, with the threshold set by the sequence error rate of each sample in mapped regions. The public reads were quality trimmed at Q25 with fastp and then assembled into clones with MiXCR by TCRdb, keeping productive beta chains. Every distinct CDR3 protein forms one entry, paired with its most common genes and DNA. TCRdb assigned the V and J calls; the authors' analysis was not used. The sample has a few hundred thousand distinct CDR3 sequences on record, 41% of them singletons. The ten largest clonotypes hold around 11% of the sample.

This clonotype was detected many times. Its antigen is unknown. Within one base of it there is no much larger clone, and no base qualities were kept. Immediately after resection, surgical brain or tumor specimens were cryofrozen in liquid nitrogen, and peripheral blood cells were collected at the same time. This TCR was recovered from a human donor with low-grade glioma or glioblastoma, undergoing nonglioma brain surgery, or in good health (not recorded which). The source material was glioma tissue, nonneoplastic brain tissue, or PBMCs (not recorded which).

Here is the DNA: TGTGCCAGCAGCCCCCGGCGGGAGGGGTCAGATACGCAGTATTTT. Translated, this is CASSPRREGSDTQYF. This sequence uses TRBV28 and TRBJ2-3, and TRBD2 matches 9 of the central bases. Including cysteine and phenylalanine, the CDR3 has 15 amino acids. This entry keeps only the CDR3 DNA: 45 bases, framed from base 1. The germline V end is reduced by 6 bases and the J end by 4 bases; junction bases left unmatched: 8. The germline V gene gives CDR1 as MDHEN and CDR2 as SYDVKM.